This TCR beta chain was sequenced in a study of blood T cell repertoires in COVID-19. Study-level information: Sources were T cells, B-cell-depleted T cells, or PBMCs; the material itself was cDNA or gDNA.

Per the germline V gene, CDR1 is SGHKS and CDR2 is YYEKEE (reference sequence). The CDR3 consists of 11 residues. V gave up 0 bases and J gave up 12 bases, with 9 bases separating them. In the original processing: Reference gene primer amplification gave nucleated cell count estimates. Libraries were prepared by immunoSEQ multiplex PCR; TCRdb keeps only in-frame clonotypes and omits some of them. The V and J calls and the clone size are those of that table, but D and trimming were determined from the DNA. This sample has about 100,000 clones, with around 85% found just once. Material: peripheral blood. The gene calls are TRBV5-5 and TRBJ1-1; weak D call: TRBD1 (5 bases). This clonotype was sampled from a woman aged 65 to 85 with active or convalescent COVID-19. CDR3 in amino acids: CASSLEGRPFF. The CDR3 DNA reads as TGTGCCAGCAGCTTGGAGGGGAGGCCTTTCTTT.